This T cell receptor beta chain was identified during a study of cytomegalovirus exposure and HLA in healthy donors. CDR1 is SQVTM and CDR2 is ANQGSEA in the germline V gene. Trimming pared 7 bases from V and 2 bases from J, leaving 17 bases between. The CDR3 consists of 14 residues. The repertoire was sequenced with immunoSEQ multiplex PCR; TCRdb's copy has only in-frame clones and lacks some. Of 55,000 to 85,000 clones in the sample, about 94% were seen once. The donors belonged to the approximately 110-subject validation cohort, separate from the roughly 720-subject first cohort. Sequencing used PBMCs. The clonotype was recovered from a woman under 30 in good health and CMV-seronegative. The V gene is TRBV29-1, the J gene TRBJ1-2, with D possibly matching TRBD1 (5 bases). CDR3 sequence: CSAQGQYRNYGYTF. DNA of the CDR3: TGCAGCGCCCAGGGTCAGTACAGGAACTATGGCTACACCTTC. Full variable domain (remainder filled in from reference TRBV29-1 and TRBJ1-2): SAVISQKPSRDICQRGTSLTIQCQVDSQVTMMFWYRQQPGQSLTLIATANQGSEATYESGFVIDKFPISRPNLTFSTLTVSNMSPEDSSIYLCSAQGQYRNYGYTFGSGTRLTVV.